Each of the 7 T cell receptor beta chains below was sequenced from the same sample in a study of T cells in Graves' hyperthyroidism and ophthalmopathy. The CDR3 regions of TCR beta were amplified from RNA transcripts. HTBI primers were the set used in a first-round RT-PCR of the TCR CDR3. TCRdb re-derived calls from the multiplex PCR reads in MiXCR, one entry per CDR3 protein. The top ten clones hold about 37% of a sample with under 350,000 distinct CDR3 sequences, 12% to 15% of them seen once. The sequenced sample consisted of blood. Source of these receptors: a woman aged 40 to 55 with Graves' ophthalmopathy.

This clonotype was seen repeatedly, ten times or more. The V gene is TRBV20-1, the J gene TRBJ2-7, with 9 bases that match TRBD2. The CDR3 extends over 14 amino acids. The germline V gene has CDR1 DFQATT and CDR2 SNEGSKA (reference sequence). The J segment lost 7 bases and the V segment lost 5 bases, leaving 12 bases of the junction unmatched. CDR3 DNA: TGCAGTGCTCCCCGGGGAGCGGGAGGACAAGAGCAGTACTTC. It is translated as CSAPRGAGGQEQYF.

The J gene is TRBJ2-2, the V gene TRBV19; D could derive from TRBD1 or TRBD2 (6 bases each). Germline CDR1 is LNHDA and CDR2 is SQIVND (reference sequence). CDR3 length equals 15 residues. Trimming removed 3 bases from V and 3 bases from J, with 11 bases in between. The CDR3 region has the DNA TGTGCCAGTAGTATCGGGGGCTGGGACACCGGGGAGCTGTTTTTT. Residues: CASSIGGWDTGELFF. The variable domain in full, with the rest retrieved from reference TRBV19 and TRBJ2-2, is DGGITQSPKYLFRKEGQNVTLSCEQNLNHDAMYWYRQDPGQGLRLIYYSQIVNDFQKGDIAEGYSVSREKKESFPLTVTSAQKNPTAFYLCASSIGGWDTGELFFGEGSRLTVL.

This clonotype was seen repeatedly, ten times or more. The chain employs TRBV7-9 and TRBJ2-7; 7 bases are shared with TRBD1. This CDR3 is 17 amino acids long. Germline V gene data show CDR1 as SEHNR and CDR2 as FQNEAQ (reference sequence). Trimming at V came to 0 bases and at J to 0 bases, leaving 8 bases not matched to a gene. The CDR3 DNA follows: TGTGCCAGCAGCTTAGCGTCGGGACAGCCTAGCTCCTACGAGCAGTACTTC. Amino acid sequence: CASSLASGQPSSYEQYF.

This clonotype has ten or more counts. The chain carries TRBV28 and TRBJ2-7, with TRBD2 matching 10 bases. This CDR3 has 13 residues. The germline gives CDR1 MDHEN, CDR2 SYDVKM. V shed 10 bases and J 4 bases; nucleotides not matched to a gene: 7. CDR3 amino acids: CATAAGGPYEQYF. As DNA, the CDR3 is TGTGCCACCGCAGCGGGAGGGCCTTACGAGCAGTACTTC.

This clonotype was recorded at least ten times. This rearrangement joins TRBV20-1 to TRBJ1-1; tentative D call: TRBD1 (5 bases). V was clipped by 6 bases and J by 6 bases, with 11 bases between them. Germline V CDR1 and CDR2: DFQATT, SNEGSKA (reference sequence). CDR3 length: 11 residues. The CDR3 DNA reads TGCAGTGCACCCCAGGGTGCTGAAGCTTTCTTT. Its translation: CSAPQGAEAFF.

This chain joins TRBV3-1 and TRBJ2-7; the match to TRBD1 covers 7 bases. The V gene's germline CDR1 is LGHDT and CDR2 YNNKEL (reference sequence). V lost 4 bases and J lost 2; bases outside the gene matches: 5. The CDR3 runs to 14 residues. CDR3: CASSPGQKTYEQYF. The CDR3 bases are TGTGCCAGCAGCCCGGGACAGAAAACCTACGAGCAGTACTTC.

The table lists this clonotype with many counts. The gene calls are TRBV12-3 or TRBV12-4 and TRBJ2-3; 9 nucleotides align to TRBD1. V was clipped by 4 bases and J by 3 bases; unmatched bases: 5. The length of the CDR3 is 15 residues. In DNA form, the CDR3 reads TGTGCCAGCAGTTCCACAGGGGGCTCAACAGATACGCAGTATTTT. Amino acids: CASSSTGGSTDTQYF.